This T cell receptor beta chain was retrieved from a study of T cells in Graves' hyperthyroidism and ophthalmopathy. Germline values: CDR1 MNHNS, CDR2 SASEGT. Trimming removed 3 bases from V and 1 base from J; junction bases left unmatched: 5. The length of the CDR3 is 16 residues. TCR beta CDR3 region amplification was performed from RNA transcripts. TCR CDR3 underwent first-round RT-PCR with the HTBI primer set. In TCRdb, the multiplex PCR reads were re-called with MiXCR into one record per CDR3 protein. The sample consists of 450,000 to 650,000 distinct CDR3 sequences, 17% of them appearing once. Patients with ophthalmopathy all had a Clinical Activity Score of at least 3, a NOSPECS grade of at least 4 and duration under 3 months. Diagnoses were established using clinical symptoms, serum thyroxine and TRAb, thyroid ultrasound and orbital computed tomography. Study-wide results and caveats: A median about 6.5 months before onset, the model predicted ophthalmopathy. Most expanded thyroid clonotypes above 0.001 also appeared in blood.

Of note for this clonotype: The target antigen is unknown.

This clonotype originated in a woman between 18 and 30 years old with Graves' ophthalmopathy. The sequencing sample was made of blood. V and J are TRBV6-1 and TRBJ2-2; 7 bases fit TRBD2. CDR3 sequence reads: CASSDFGRLNTGELFF. The CDR3 bases are TGTGCCAGCAGTGATTTCGGGAGGCTGAACACCGGGGAGCTGTTTTTT.